Listed here are 3 T cell receptor beta chains from one sample, sequenced in a study of regulatory T cells in long-lasting Graves disease. Time point denoted: newly diagnosed GD, antithyroid drugs for less than 3 months. After RNA was extracted from PBMCs, the TCR library was made from it. Arm-PCR with iRepertoire HTBI primers amplified the CDR3 regions for these TCR beta libraries. Each CDR3 protein gets one entry after TCRdb re-called the multiplex PCR reads with MiXCR. The data contain a few hundred thousand distinct CDR3 sequences, roughly a fifth of them singletons. This sample comprised peripheral blood mononuclear cells (PBMCs), obtained at new diagnosis, from a patient treated with antithyroid drugs. Receptors originate from a female donor with Graves disease.

The gene calls are TRBV5-1 and TRBJ1-3; 8 bases are a match to TRBD1. J lost 6 bases, V lost 4 bases, and 12 bases had no gene match. Germline loops: CDR1 SGHRS, CDR2 YFSETQ. The length of the CDR3 is 16 residues. The DNA of the CDR3 is TGCGCCAGCAGCAAAGGACAGGGCTTTGAAACAAACACCATATATTTT. The encoded protein is CASSKGQGFETNTIYF.

This clonotype was counted ten times or more. The V and J genes are TRBV6-5 and TRBJ1-6; D unresolved. The V gene lost 0 bases and the J gene lost 5 bases, with 14 bases spanning the gap. Germline V gene sequence: CDR1 MNHEY, CDR2 SVGAGI. This CDR3 region has 17 residues. This CDR3 is CASSYSLRDTDNSPLHF. CDR3 DNA sequence: TGTGCCAGCAGTTACTCGTTGCGGGATACGGATAATTCACCCCTCCACTTT.

The chain is built from TRBV6-5 and TRBJ2-7; D is perhaps TRBD2 (6 bases). V was cut by 2 bases and J by 5 bases, with 10 bases left in between. CDR1 is MNHEY, CDR2 SVGAGI, per germline. The CDR3 is 13 amino acids. CDR3: CASSYGEVHEQYF. The CDR3 coding sequence is TGTGCCAGCAGTTACGGGGAGGTCCACGAGCAGTACTTC.